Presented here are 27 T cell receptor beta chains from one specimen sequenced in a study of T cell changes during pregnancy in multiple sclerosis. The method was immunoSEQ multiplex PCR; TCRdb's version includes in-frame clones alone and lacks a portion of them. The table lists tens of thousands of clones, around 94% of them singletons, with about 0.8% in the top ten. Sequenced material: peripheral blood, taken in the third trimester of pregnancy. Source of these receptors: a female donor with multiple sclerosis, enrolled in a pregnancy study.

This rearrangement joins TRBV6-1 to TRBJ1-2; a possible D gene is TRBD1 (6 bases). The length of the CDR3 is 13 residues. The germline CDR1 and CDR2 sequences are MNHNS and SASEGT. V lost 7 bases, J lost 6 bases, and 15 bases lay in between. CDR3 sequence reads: CASKNREGHGYTF. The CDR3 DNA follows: TGTGCCAGCAAGAACAGGGAAGGTCATGGCTACACCTTC.

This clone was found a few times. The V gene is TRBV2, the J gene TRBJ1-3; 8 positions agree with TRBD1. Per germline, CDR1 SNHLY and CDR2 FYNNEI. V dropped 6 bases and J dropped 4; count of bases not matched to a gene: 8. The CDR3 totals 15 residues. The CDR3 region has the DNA TGTGCCAGCAGCGGACAGGGACTCTCCGGAAACACCATATATTTT. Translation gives CASSGQGLSGNTIYF.

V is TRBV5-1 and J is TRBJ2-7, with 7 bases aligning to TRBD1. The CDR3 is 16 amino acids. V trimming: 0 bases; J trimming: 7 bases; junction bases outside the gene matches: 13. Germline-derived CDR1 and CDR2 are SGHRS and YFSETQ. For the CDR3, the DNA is TGCGCCAGCAGCTTGGGTTACGAACAGGGGCTTAGAGAGCAGTACTTC. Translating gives CASSLGYEQGLREQYF.

CDR3 bases: TGTGCCAGCAAATTCTTCGTACAGGGCTACAATCAGCCCCAGCATTTT. It codes for CASKFFVQGYNQPQHF. This chain joins TRBV2 and TRBJ1-5, with D possibly TRBD1 on 6 matching bases. Germline CDR1 is SNHLY and CDR2 is FYNNEI. V was trimmed by 7 bases and J by 3 bases, leaving 19 bases between them. This CDR3 comprises 16 residues.

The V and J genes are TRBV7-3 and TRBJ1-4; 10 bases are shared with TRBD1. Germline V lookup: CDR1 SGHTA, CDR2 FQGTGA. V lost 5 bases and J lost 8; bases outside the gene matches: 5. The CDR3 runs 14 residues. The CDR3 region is CASSRQGAWEKLFF. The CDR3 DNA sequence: TGTGCCAGCAGCCGACAGGGGGCTTGGGAAAAACTGTTTTTT.

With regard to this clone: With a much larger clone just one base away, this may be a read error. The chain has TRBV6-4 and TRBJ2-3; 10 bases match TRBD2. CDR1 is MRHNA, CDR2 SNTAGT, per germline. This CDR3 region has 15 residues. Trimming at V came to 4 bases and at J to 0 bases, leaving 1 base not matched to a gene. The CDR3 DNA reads TGTGCCAGCAGTGCGACTAGCGGGAGCACAGATACGCAGTATTTT. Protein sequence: CASSATSGSTDTQYF.

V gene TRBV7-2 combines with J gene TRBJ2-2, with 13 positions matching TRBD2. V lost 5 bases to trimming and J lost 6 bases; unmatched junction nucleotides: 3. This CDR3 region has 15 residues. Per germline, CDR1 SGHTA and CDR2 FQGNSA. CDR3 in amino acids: CASSLGLAGAGELFF. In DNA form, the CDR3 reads TGTGCCAGCAGCCTCGGACTAGCGGGAGCCGGGGAGCTGTTTTTT.

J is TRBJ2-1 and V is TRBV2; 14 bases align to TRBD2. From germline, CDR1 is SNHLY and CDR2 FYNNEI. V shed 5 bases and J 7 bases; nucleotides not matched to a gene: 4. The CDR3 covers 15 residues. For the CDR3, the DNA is TGTGCCAGCAGTTGGGGACTAGCGGGAGTTAATGAGCAGTTCTTC. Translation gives CASSWGLAGVNEQFF.

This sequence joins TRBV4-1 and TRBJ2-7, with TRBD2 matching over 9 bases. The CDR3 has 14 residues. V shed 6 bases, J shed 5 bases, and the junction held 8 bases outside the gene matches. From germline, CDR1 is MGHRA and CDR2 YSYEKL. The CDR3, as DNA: TGCGCCAGCAGGTTGGTAGCGGGAGTCCACGAGCAGTACTTC. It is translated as CASRLVAGVHEQYF.

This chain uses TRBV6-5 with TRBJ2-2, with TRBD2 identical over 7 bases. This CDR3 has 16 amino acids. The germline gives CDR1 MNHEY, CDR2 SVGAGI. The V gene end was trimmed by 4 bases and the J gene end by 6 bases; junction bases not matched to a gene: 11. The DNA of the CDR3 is TGTGCCAGCAGTTTGCCGGGACTATACGAGGCCGGGGAGCTGTTTTTT. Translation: CASSLPGLYEAGELFF.

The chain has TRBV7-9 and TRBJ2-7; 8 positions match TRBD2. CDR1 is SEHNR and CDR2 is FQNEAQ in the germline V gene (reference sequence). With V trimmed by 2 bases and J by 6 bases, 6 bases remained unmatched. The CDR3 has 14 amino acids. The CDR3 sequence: CASSLNPAGGEQYF. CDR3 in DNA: TGTGCCAGCAGCTTAAACCCGGCGGGGGGCGAGCAGTACTTC.

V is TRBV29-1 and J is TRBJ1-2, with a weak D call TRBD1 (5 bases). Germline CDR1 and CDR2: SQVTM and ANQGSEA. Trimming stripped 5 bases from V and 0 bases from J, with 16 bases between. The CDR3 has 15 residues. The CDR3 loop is CSVWAGDLTNYGYTF. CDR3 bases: TGCAGCGTTTGGGCGGGGGACCTTACTAACTATGGCTACACCTTC. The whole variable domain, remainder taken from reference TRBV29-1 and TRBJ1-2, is SAVISQKPSRDICQRGTSLTIQCQVDSQVTMMFWYRQQPGQSLTLIATANQGSEATYESGFVIDKFPISRPNLTFSTLTVSNMSPEDSSIYLCSVWAGDLTNYGYTFGSGTRLTVV.

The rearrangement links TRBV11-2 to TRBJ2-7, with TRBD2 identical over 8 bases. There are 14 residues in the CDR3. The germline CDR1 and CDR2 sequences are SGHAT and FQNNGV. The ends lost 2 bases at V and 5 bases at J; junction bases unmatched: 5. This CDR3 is CASSLTGGPNEQYF. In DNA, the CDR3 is TGTGCCAGCAGCTTAACGGGAGGGCCCAACGAGCAGTACTTC.

The CDR3 DNA reads as TGTGCCAGCAGGGAAGGACTAGCGGGATTTGAGCAGTTCTTC. It encodes CASREGLAGFEQFF. V and J are TRBV7-9 and TRBJ2-1; the match to TRBD2 covers 12 bases. V shed 6 bases, J shed 9 bases, and the junction held 6 bases outside the gene matches. The CDR3 sequence is 14 residues long. Germline lookup yields CDR1 SEHNR and CDR2 FQNEAQ (reference sequence). The full variable domain, in which reference TRBV7-9 and TRBJ2-1 provide the parts outside the CDR3, is DTGVSQNPRHKITKRGQNVTFRCDPISEHNRLYWYRQTLGQGPEFLTYFQNEAQLEKSRLLSDRFSAERPKGSFSTLEIQRTEQGDSAMYLCASREGLAGFEQFFGPGTRLTVL.

The CDR3 here is CASAWGDSNQPQHF. CDR3 bases: TGCGCCAGTGCATGGGGGGATAGCAATCAGCCCCAGCATTTT. V usage is TRBV4-1 and J usage is TRBJ1-5, with D perhaps TRBD1 (5 bases). The CDR3 runs 14 residues. Between the trimmed V and J ends, which lost 9 bases and 0 bases, there was a span of 12 bases. Germline V CDR1 and CDR2: MGHRA, YSYEKL.

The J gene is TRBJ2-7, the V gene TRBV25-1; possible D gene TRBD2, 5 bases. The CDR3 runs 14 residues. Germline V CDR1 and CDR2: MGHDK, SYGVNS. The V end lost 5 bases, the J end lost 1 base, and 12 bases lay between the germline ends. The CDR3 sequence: CASSFPGTSYEQYF. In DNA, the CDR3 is TGTGCCAGCAGTTTCCCGGGAACTTCCTACGAGCAGTACTTC.

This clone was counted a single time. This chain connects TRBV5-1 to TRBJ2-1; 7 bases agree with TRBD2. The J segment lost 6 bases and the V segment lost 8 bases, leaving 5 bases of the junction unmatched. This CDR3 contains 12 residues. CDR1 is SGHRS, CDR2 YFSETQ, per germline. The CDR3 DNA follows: TGCGCCAGTGGACTAGAGCGCAATGAGCAGTTCTTC. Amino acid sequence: CASGLERNEQFF.

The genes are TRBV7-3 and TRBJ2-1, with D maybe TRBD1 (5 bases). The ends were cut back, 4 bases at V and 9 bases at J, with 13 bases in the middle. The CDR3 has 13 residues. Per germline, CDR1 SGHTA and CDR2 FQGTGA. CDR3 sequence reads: CASSSQVRGEQFF. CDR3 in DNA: TGTGCCAGCAGCTCACAGGTGAGAGGTGAGCAGTTCTTC.

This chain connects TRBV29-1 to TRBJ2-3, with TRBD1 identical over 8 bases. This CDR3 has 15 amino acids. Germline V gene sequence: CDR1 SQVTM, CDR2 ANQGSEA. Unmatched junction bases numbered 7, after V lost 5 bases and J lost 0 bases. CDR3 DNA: TGCAGCGTTCCGATAAGGACAGGGAGCACAGATACGCAGTATTTT. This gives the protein CSVPIRTGSTDTQYF.

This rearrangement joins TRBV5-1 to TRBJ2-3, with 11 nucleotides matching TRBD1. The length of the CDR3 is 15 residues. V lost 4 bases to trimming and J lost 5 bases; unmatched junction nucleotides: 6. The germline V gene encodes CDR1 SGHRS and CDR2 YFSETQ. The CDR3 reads CASSNRDRGKDTQYF. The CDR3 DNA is TGCGCCAGCAGCAACCGGGACAGGGGGAAAGATACGCAGTATTTT.

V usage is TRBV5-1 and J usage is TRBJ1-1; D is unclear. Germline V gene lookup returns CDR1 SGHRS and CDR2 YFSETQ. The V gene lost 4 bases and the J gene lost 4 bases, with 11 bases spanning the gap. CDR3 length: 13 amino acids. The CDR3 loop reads CASSVEAGTEAFF. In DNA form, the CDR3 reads TGCGCCAGCAGCGTAGAGGCGGGCACTGAAGCTTTCTTT.

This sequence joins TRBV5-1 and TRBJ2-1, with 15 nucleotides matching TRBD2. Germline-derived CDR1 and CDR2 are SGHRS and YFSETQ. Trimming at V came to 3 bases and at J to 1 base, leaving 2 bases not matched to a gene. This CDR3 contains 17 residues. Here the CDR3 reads CASSSGTSGRSYNEQFF. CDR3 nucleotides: TGCGCCAGCAGCTCTGGGACTAGCGGGAGGTCCTACAATGAGCAGTTCTTC. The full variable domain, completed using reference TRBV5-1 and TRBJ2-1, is KAGVTQTPRYLIKTRGQQVTLSCSPISGHRSVSWYQQTPGQGLQFLFEYFSETQRNKGNFPGRFSGRQFSNSRSEMNVSTLELGDSALYLCASSSGTSGRSYNEQFFGPGTRLTVL.

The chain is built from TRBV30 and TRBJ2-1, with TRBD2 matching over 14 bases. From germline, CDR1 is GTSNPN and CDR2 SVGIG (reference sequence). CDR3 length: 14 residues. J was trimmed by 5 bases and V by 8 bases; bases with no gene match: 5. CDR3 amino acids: CAGTSGSFDNEQFF. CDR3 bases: TGTGCCGGGACTAGCGGGAGTTTCGACAATGAGCAGTTCTTC.

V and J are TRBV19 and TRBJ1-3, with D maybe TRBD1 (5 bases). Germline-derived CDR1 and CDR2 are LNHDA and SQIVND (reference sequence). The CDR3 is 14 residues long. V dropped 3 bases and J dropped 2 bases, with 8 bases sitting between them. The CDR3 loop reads CASSIVGPGNTIYF. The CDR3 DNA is TGTGCCAGTAGTATTGTGGGGCCTGGAAACACCATATATTTT.

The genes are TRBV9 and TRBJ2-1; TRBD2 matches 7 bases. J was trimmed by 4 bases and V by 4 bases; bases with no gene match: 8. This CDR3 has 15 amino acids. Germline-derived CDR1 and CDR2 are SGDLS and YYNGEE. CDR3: CASSFRDYPYNEQFF. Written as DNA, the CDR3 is TGTGCCAGCAGCTTCCGGGACTACCCATACAATGAGCAGTTCTTC.

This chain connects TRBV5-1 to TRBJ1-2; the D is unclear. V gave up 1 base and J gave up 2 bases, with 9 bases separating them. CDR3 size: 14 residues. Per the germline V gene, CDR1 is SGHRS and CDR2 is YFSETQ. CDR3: CASSLSRSNYGYTF. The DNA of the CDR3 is TGCGCCAGCAGCTTGAGCCGGTCGAACTATGGCTACACCTTC.

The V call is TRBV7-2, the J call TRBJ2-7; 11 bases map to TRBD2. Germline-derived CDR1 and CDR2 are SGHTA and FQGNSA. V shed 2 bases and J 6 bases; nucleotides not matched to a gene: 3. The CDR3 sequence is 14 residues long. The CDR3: CASSLLAGGGEQYF. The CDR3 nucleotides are TGTGCCAGCAGCTTACTAGCGGGAGGCGGCGAGCAGTACTTC.